This is a list of T cell receptor beta chains from one sample in a study of blood T cell repertoires in COVID-19. Using immunoSEQ multiplex PCR, the repertoire was profiled, and TCRdb retains in-frame clones only, with some absent. The data hold more than 95,000 clones, with about 79% observed a single time. Sequencing was carried out using peripheral blood. The receptor set was obtained from a man in his forties with active or convalescent COVID-19. The conserved cysteine and the conserved F or W are not part of the CDR3 here.

j_call,v_call,cdr3_aa
TRBJ1-2,TRBV12-3/TRBV12-4,ASRQVRGYT
TRBJ1-2,TRBV6-6,ASSTGGYGYT
TRBJ2-7,TRBV27,ASLGGRPYEQY
TRBJ1-2,TRBV27,ASTVNYGYT
TRBJ2-2,TRBV27,ASALTPGELF
TRBJ2-1,TRBV20-1,SAITREQF
TRBJ2-7,TRBV6-6,ATGTGGEQY
TRBJ1-2,TRBV2,ASSETRLGYT
TRBJ1-6,TRBV27,ASSLDFLSPLH
TRBJ1-1,TRBV29-1,SVTLGSGSTEAF
TRBJ2-7,TRBV24-1,ATRSQDYPYEQY
TRBJ1-4,TRBV6-5,ASSYAGATNEKLF
TRBJ1-3,TRBV19,ASTQVGYGNTIY
TRBJ2-1,TRBV4-3,ASSQDLAGTYNEQF
TRBJ2-1,TRBV24-1,ATSDLHGSGSYEQF
TRBJ2-5,TRBV3-1/TRBV3-2,ASSQDSDSGGPETQY
TRBJ1-5,TRBV4-1,ASSQDGGIGNQPQH
TRBJ1-1,TRBV18,ASSRMGQGGINTEAF
TRBJ2-1,TRBV9,ASSVDVGGANEQF
TRBJ1-4,TRBV3-1/TRBV3-2,ASSPIGGVGEKLF
TRBJ2-3,TRBV11-3,ASSHRDFTDTQY
TRBJ2-7,TRBV11-2,ASSSPPTSGGYEQY
TRBJ1-1,TRBV6-5,ASSPQGGLNTEAF
TRBJ2-1,TRBV5-1,ASSLTGLENEQF
TRBJ2-3,TRBV11-2,ASRLIAGRADTQY
TRBJ1-2,TRBV30,AWRGQGALYGYT
TRBJ1-1,TRBV18,ASSAAREEAF
TRBJ1-1,TRBV11-3,ASSPRLGDGGTEAF
TRBJ2-1,TRBV5-1,ASSLEREQF
TRBJ2-6,TRBV28,ASSMTAAGANVLT
TRBJ2-3,TRBV29-1,SVGASQTDTQY
TRBJ1-1,TRBV10-1,ASSGGQGITF
TRBJ1-3,TRBV6-6,ASEGASGNTIY
TRBJ2-5,TRBV3-1/TRBV3-2,ASSQSSGSRGSSETQY
TRBJ2-5,TRBV6-5,ASKRREVPSETQY
TRBJ2-6,TRBV24-1,ATSGGGLGSGANVLT
TRBJ2-7,TRBV4-1,ASSLPWASGSPSEQY
TRBJ1-6,TRBV19,ASSTQGAYSPLH